This passage covers 7 T cell receptor beta chains from one sample sequenced in a study of blood T cells in healthy people across ages. Alongside a J-beta primer mix, a sample-barcoded 5' primer served in a second PCR lasting roughly 7 to 12 cycles. TCRdb called the 5' RACE reads again in MiXCR, with one record for every CDR3 protein. The table lists some 1.6 million distinct CDR3 sequences, roughly 32% of them singletons. Sequenced input: blood. All receptors come from a woman in her twenties or thirties in good health.

The chain uses TRBV6-6 and TRBJ2-3, with D possibly TRBD1 on 5 matching bases. The CDR3 is 16 residues long. CDR1 and CDR2 from the germline V gene are MNHNY and SVGAGI (reference sequence). V was shortened by 6 bases and J by 4 bases, with 20 bases between the two germline ends. DNA for the CDR3: TGTGCCAGCAGCTACAGGCCTGTAGGAAGCGCAGATACGCAGTATTTT. Its protein is CASSYRPVGSADTQYF.

J is TRBJ1-1 and V is TRBV4-1, with D possibly matching TRBD1 (5 bases). CDR1 and CDR2 (germline): MGHRA, YSYEKL. The CDR3 sequence is 19 residues long. The V and J ends lost 4 bases and 1 base respectively, with 25 bases between them. The CDR3 is CASSPGWRGSSNPNTEAFF. The CDR3 DNA sequence: TGCGCCAGCAGCCCGGGATGGAGGGGATCCTCTAACCCGAACACTGAAGCTTTCTTT.

This clonotype was counted between two and nine times. The V and J genes are TRBV24-1 and TRBJ2-1; D unresolved. V lost 5 bases to trimming and J lost 9 bases, with 16 bases between them. There are 14 residues in the CDR3. CDR1 KGHDR and CDR2 SFDVKD come from the germline V gene. The CDR3 spells CATSGAGARSEQFF. The CDR3 nucleotides are TGTGCCACCAGTGGGGCAGGAGCGAGAAGTGAGCAGTTCTTC.

The chain joins TRBV7-9 to TRBJ2-1; TRBD2 agrees at 10 bases. The CDR3 runs to 15 residues. V gave up 8 bases and J gave up 0 bases; unmatched junction bases: 4. Germline-derived CDR1 and CDR2 are SEHNR and FQNEAQ (reference sequence). The chain's CDR3 is CASGSSGSSYNEQFF. For the CDR3, the DNA is TGTGCCAGCGGCTCTAGCGGGAGCTCCTACAATGAGCAGTTCTTC.

At least ten counts were recorded for this clonotype. The J gene is TRBJ1-2, the V gene TRBV6-6, with a tentative D call TRBD1 (6 bases). Deletions cut 2 bases from V and 5 bases from J, with 15 bases between. Germline values: CDR1 MNHNY, CDR2 SVGAGI (reference sequence). This CDR3 is built from 15 residues. The CDR3 DNA reads TGTGCCAGCAGTTACACACCCAACGGACAGTATGGCTACACCTTC. Amino acid sequence: CASSYTPNGQYGYTF.

This clonotype was observed a few times. The CDR3 DNA sequence: TGCGCCAGCAGCTGGCCGGGAGGTCTCAACGAGCAGTACTTC. This sequence encodes CASSWPGGLNEQYF. The chain couples TRBV5-1 to TRBJ2-7; 7 bases match TRBD2. CDR1 and CDR2 from the germline V gene are SGHRS and YFSETQ. V lost 3 bases to trimming and J lost 5 bases; unmatched junction nucleotides: 8. The CDR3 is 14 amino acids.

This clonotype appeared a single time. A read error is possible here, since a much larger clone lies one base away. The J gene is TRBJ2-3, the V gene TRBV5-1, with a tentative D call TRBD2 (6 bases). The germline V gene has CDR1 SGHRS and CDR2 YFSETQ. CDR3 length equals 16 residues. The CDR3 DNA sequence: TGCACCAGCAGCTTGGTATCGAGGAGGGCCGCAGATACGCAGTATTTT. Protein: CTSSLVSRRAADTQYF.